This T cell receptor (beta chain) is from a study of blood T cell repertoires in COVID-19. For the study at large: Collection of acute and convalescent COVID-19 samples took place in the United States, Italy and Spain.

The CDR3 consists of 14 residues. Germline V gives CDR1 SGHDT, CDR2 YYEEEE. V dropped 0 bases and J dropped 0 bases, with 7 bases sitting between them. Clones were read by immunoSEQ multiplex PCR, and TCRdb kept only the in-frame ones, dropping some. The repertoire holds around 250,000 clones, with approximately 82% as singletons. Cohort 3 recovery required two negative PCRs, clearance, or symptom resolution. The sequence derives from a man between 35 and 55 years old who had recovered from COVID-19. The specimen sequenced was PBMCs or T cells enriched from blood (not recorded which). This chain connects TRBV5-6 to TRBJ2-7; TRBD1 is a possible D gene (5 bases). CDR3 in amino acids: CASSLGQSSYEQYF. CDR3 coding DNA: TGTGCCAGCAGCTTGGGACAGAGCTCCTACGAGCAGTACTTC.